One and the same sample provided the 15 T cell receptor beta chains below, sequenced in a study of CXCR3-negative and CXCR3-positive naive CD8 T cells. Study-wide results and caveats: CXCR3-negative naive cells had less hydrophobic TRB CDR3s than did CXCR3-positive naive cells.

These TCRs' antigens remain unknown. Via 5' RACE with UMI labels, TRB cDNA libraries were prepared. From the 5' RACE reads, TCRdb lists one entry per CDR3 protein and no DNA. The listing contains around 130,000 distinct CDR3 sequences. The sample consisted of naive CXCR3+ CD8+ T cells from blood. Indicated subset: CD45RO-CCR7+CD27+CD95- naive CD8+ T cells expressing CXCR3 (TNR3+). The receptor set was obtained from a human donor in good health. Some clones in this sample may be carry-over from other donors' samples.

The chain is built from TRBV9 and TRBJ1-1; TCRdb names TRBD1, which stays unverified in the absence of DNA. Germline loops: CDR1 SGDLS, CDR2 YYNGEE. The CDR3 spans 15 residues. CDR3 residues: CASSHGTPTGTEAFF.

The V call is TRBV28, the J call TRBJ2-3; TCRdb's D gene call, TRBD2, goes unchecked for lack of DNA. The germline V gene encodes CDR1 MDHEN and CDR2 SYDVKM. The CDR3 totals 13 residues. This CDR3 reads CASSGSGTDTQYF.

The genes are TRBV6-5 and TRBJ2-7. The CDR3 length is 11 residues. CDR1 and CDR2 (germline): MNHEY, SVGAGI. The CDR3 loop is CASSQGQRRYF.

The chain has TRBV5-4 and TRBJ1-5. The CDR3 covers 12 residues. CDR1 and CDR2 from the germline V gene are SGHNT and YYREEE (reference sequence). CDR3 loop: CASSHNNQPQHF.

The chain links TRBV7-2 to TRBJ2-7; the D call of TRBD2 rests on TCRdb alone, since no DNA is present to check it. The CDR3 spans 14 residues. The germline V gene has CDR1 SGHTA and CDR2 FQGNSA. The CDR3 sequence is CASSQRGESYEQYF. Combining the CDR3 with reference TRBV7-2 and TRBJ2-7 gives the whole variable domain GAGVSQSPSNKVTEKGKDVELRCDPISGHTALYWYRQSLGQGLEFLIYFQGNSAPDKSGLPSDRFSAERTGGSVSTLTIQRTQQEDSAVYLCASSQRGESYEQYFGPGTRLTVT.

The rearrangement links TRBV18 to TRBJ2-7; the D call from TCRdb, TRBD1, cannot be confirmed without DNA. The length of the CDR3 is 15 residues. Germline CDR1 is KGHSH and CDR2 is LQKENI. CDR3: CASSPPGQGDYEQYF.

The chain is built from TRBV12-3 or TRBV12-4 and TRBJ2-1; TCRdb's assignment of TRBD1 cannot be checked, as there is no DNA. The CDR3 runs to 15 residues. CDR3 amino acids: CARGAADVMGDEQFF.

This sequence joins TRBV13 and TRBJ2-1. In germline, CDR1 is PRHDT, CDR2 FYEKMQ (reference sequence). This CDR3 spans 16 amino acids. The CDR3 reads CASSPADRGAYNEQFF.

V usage is TRBV7-8 and J usage is TRBJ1-1; the TCRdb D gene call, TRBD1, has no DNA to confirm it. Germline V gives CDR1 SGHVS, CDR2 FQNEAQ. This CDR3 is built from 15 residues. CDR3 amino acids: CASSLGQGKFSEAFF.

The V gene is TRBV5-1, the J gene TRBJ2-3. CDR3 size: 13 residues. Germline V lookup: CDR1 SGHRS, CDR2 YFSETQ. The CDR3 is CASSRWGRDTQYF.

The chain uses TRBV29-1 and TRBJ2-5. CDR1 and CDR2 (germline): SQVTM, ANQGSEA. The CDR3 extends over 12 amino acids. CDR3 amino acids: CSVEWYQETQYF.

This rearrangement joins TRBV7-8 to TRBJ2-1; checking the TCRdb D call of TRBD2 is not possible without DNA. Germline V gene data show CDR1 as SGHVS and CDR2 as FQNEAQ. This CDR3 has 15 residues. The chain's CDR3 is CASSRTSGSSNEQFF.

The chain recombines TRBV29-1 with TRBJ2-5; with no DNA, the TCRdb D assignment of TRBD2 cannot be verified. This CDR3 spans 13 amino acids. Germline V CDR1 and CDR2: SQVTM, ANQGSEA. The chain's CDR3 is CSVWRQEGETQYF. Together with reference TRBV29-1 and TRBJ2-5, the CDR3 gives the full variable domain: SAVISQKPSRDICQRGTSLTIQCQVDSQVTMMFWYRQQPGQSLTLIATANQGSEATYESGFVIDKFPISRPNLTFSTLTVSNMSPEDSSIYLCSVWRQEGETQYFGPGTRLLVL.

J is TRBJ1-5 and V is TRBV20-1; there is no DNA to check the TCRdb D call of TRBD1. The CDR3 is made up of 16 amino acids. CDR1 is DFQATT and CDR2 is SNEGSKA in the germline V gene (reference sequence). CDR3 amino acids: CSARPRDILSNQPQHF.

The gene calls are TRBV27 and TRBJ1-2. CDR1 and CDR2 (germline): MNHEY, SMNVEV (reference sequence). The CDR3 runs to 13 residues. CDR3 amino acids: CASSLSGNYGYTF.